The rows below give T cell receptor beta chains drawn from one sample of a study of cytomegalovirus exposure and HLA in healthy donors. Sequenced by immunoSEQ multiplex PCR; TCRdb stores in-frame clones only, minus some. The sample contains around 200,000 clones, approximately 80% of which appear only once. Material: PBMCs. All receptors derive from a woman aged 35 to 49 in good health and CMV-seronegative. The CDR3 runs from the conserved cysteine through the conserved F or W. D genes are given only for firm matches. For some rows the clone size is stated as once, few or many, or as a class when expanded; others skip it.

size	D	V	J	DNA	CDR3
once	TRBD2	TRBV7-9	TRBJ2-7	TGTTCCAGCAGCTTCCTTCCTAGCGGGGGGGCAGGATACGAGCAGTACTTC	CSSSFLPSGGAGYEQYF
once	.	TRBV19	TRBJ1-2	TGTGCCAGTAGTATAAGGAGGAGTGAGAGCTATGGCTACACCTTC	CASSIRRSESYGYTF
.	.	TRBV30	TRBJ2-4	TGTGCCTGGAGCAAGCAGGGAAACATTCAGTACTTC	CAWSKQGNIQYF
.	TRBD1	TRBV28	TRBJ1-4	TGTGCCAGCAGTTCCGGGACAGAAGGGAGATCTGAAAAACTGTTTTTT	CASSSGTEGRSEKLFF
.	.	TRBV2	TRBJ1-3	TGTGCCAGCAGGGTAGGGACTTCCCCTGGAAACACCATATATTTT	CASRVGTSPGNTIYF
few	.	TRBV19	TRBJ1-6	TGTGCCACCGAGGATCGAGGGAATTCACCCCTCCACTTT	CATEDRGNSPLHF
few	.	TRBV2	TRBJ1-5	TGTGCCAGCAGTGAAGACAGGCCCAATCAGCCCCAGCATTTT	CASSEDRPNQPQHF
.	TRBD2	TRBV6-1	TRBJ2-3	TGTGCCAGCACCCTAGCGGGGGATACAGATACGCAGTATTTT	CASTLAGDTDTQYF
once	TRBD2	TRBV28	TRBJ2-1	TGTGCCAGCAGGCTAGCGGGATCCTACAATGAGCAGTTCTTC	CASRLAGSYNEQFF
.	TRBD1	TRBV10-3	TRBJ1-1	TGTGCCATCAGTGAACAGGGGTTATCCACTGAAGCTTTCTTT	CAISEQGLSTEAFF
many	.	TRBV5-1	TRBJ2-2	TGCGCCAGCAGCTACATGACAGATAGCACCGGGGAGCTGTTTTTT	CASSYMTDSTGELFF
once	.	TRBV15	TRBJ2-5	TGTGCCACCAGCAAAGAACCTCCGGGACTTCAAGAGACCCAGTACTTC	CATSKEPPGLQETQYF
.	.	TRBV13	TRBJ1-4	TGTGCCAGCAGCTTATATAGGGGTGAAAAACTGTTTTTT	CASSLYRGEKLFF
.	.	TRBV30	TRBJ2-7	TGTGCCTGGAGTGTATATGGCGGGGCCTACGAGCAGTACTTC	CAWSVYGGAYEQYF
.	.	TRBV7-2	TRBJ1-2	TGTGCCAGCACCAACGGCAGGGCCTATGGCTACACCTTC	CASTNGRAYGYTF
.	TRBD2	TRBV7-3	TRBJ2-3	TGTGCCAGCAGCATACTAGCGGGGCCAGGAGATACGCAGTATTTT	CASSILAGPGDTQYF
.	.	TRBV12-5	TRBJ1-5	TGTGCTAGCGCCCCAGGGGATTCACGCCCCCAGCATTTT	CASAPGDSRPQHF
.	.	TRBV19	TRBJ1-1	TGTGCCAGTAAAAGCGCTAGAACGACTGAAGCTTTCTTT	CASKSARTTEAFF
.	TRBD1	TRBV28	TRBJ1-2	TGTGCCAGCAGTTCGGACAGGCATGGCTACACCTTC	CASSSDRHGYTF
.	.	TRBV19	TRBJ1-5	TGTGCCAGTAGTATTCGGGAAGCCGGGGGACAGCCCCAGCATTTT	CASSIREAGGQPQHF
.	TRBD1	TRBV11-2	TRBJ2-7	TGTGCCAGCTGCCGGGACAGGGGATCGTACGAGCAGTACTTC	CASCRDRGSYEQYF
.	.	TRBV29-1	TRBJ1-1	TGCAGCGCCCCAGGACAAACGAACACTGAAGCTTTCTTT	CSAPGQTNTEAFF
.	TRBD2	TRBV7-3	TRBJ2-1	TGTGCCAGCAGCAACGGGGGGGCGGGGAATGAGCAGTTCTTC	CASSNGGAGNEQFF
.	TRBD2	TRBV10-3	TRBJ2-1	TGTGCCACGCGCGGGGGGGCGGGTTACAATGAGCAGTTCTTC	CATRGGAGYNEQFF
.	.	TRBV19	TRBJ1-5	TGTGCCAGTAGTATTGAGCCCCAGCCCCAGCATTTT	CASSIEPQPQHF
.	.	TRBV6-5	TRBJ2-3	TGTGCCAGCAGTTACCAGGACTGGGCCACAGATACGCAGTATTTT	CASSYQDWATDTQYF
few	TRBD1	TRBV5-1	TRBJ1-1	TGCGCCAGCAGCTTAGACAGGGCCACTGAAGCTTTCTTT	CASSLDRATEAFF
few	.	TRBV2	TRBJ2-7	TGTGCCAGCAGGCCCCTAATCTTCCTCATAGACTTC	CASRPLIFLIDF
.	TRBD1	TRBV5-1	TRBJ1-6	TGCGCCAGCAGCTTGGCAGGGGGCCCTGAACCCCTCCACTTT	CASSLAGGPEPLHF
.	.	TRBV2	TRBJ1-6	TGTGCCAGCAGTGAAGCCACCGGGACATACCTCCACTTT	CASSEATGTYLHF
.	.	TRBV2	TRBJ1-2	TGTGCCAGCAGTGAGCTTGCGGCTAACTATGGCTACACCTTC	CASSELAANYGYTF
.	.	TRBV6-6	TRBJ1-3	TGTGCCAGCAGTTATCCAAACTCTGGAAACACCATATATTTT	CASSYPNSGNTIYF
.	TRBD2	TRBV27	TRBJ2-3	TGTGCCAGCAGTCCTCTGCCTAGCGGGGGGGCCCCAGATACGCAGTATTTT	CASSPLPSGGAPDTQYF
.	.	TRBV19	TRBJ1-5	TGTGCCAGTAGTATCAGGGATAGCAATCAGCCCCAGCATTTT	CASSIRDSNQPQHF
.	TRBD1	TRBV6-5	TRBJ2-1	TGTGCCAGCAGTTCCGGGACAGGGGCGTTCTTC	CASSSGTGAFF
.	.	TRBV11-3	TRBJ1-6	TGTGCCAGCAGCTTAGTGAGTGGTGGCGGGGGCGGTTCACCCCTCCACTTT	CASSLVSGGGGGSPLHF
.	.	TRBV5-1	TRBJ1-3	TGCGCCAGCAGCCCAGACAGAGAACCAAACACCATATATTTT	CASSPDREPNTIYF
.	.	TRBV27	TRBJ2-7	TGTGCCAGCAGTGGGGGACGGGGGTACGAGCAGTACTTC	CASSGGRGYEQYF
few	TRBD2	TRBV7-2	TRBJ2-6	TGTGCCAGCAGTTTGGGCGGGGGTGGGACTGGGGCCAACGTCCTGACTTTC	CASSLGGGGTGANVLTF
many	.	TRBV5-1	TRBJ2-7	TGCGCCAGCAGCTACGACTTCTACGAGCAGTACTTC	CASSYDFYEQYF
.	.	TRBV6-1	TRBJ1-6	TGTGCCAGCAGTGAACTCTATAATTCACCCCTCCACTTT	CASSELYNSPLHF
.	.	TRBV18	TRBJ1-2	TGTGCCAGCTCCGCCTTGACGGGATTCTACACCTTC	CASSALTGFYTF
.	.	TRBV7-2	TRBJ1-6	TGTGCCAGCAGCTTAGGGCCCCCTCCTTCACCCCTCCACTTT	CASSLGPPPSPLHF
.	.	TRBV7-6	TRBJ1-1	TGTGCCAGCAGCCCAGGAATACCGACTGAAGCTTTCTTT	CASSPGIPTEAFF